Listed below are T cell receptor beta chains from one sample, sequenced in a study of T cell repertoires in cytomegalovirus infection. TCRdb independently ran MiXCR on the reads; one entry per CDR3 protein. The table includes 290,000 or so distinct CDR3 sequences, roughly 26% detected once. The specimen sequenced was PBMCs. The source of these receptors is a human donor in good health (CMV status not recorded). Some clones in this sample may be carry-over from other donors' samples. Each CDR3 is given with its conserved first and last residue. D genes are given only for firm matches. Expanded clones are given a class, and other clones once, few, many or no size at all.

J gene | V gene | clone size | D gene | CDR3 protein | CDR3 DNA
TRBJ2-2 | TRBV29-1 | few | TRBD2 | CSVATSLLAGGDTGELFF | TGCAGCGTCGCGACATCATTACTAGCGGGGGGGGACACCGGGGAGCTGTTTTTT
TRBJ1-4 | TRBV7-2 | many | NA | CASSLAATNEKLFF | TGTGCCAGCAGCTTAGCAGCAACTAATGAAAAACTGTTTTTT
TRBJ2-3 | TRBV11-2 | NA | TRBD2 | CASSLGLAGAYGAQYF | TGTGCCAGCAGCTTAGGACTAGCGGGAGCCTATGGGGCGCAGTATTTT
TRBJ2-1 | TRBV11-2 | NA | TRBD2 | CASSLGGGRYYNEQFF | TGTGCCAGCAGCTTAGGGGGCGGGAGGTATTACAATGAGCAGTTCTTC
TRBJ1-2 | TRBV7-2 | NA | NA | CASSLGPGRGYTF | TGTGCCAGCAGCTTAGGCCCAGGGAGAGGCTACACCTTC
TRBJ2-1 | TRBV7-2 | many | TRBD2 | CASSETSGSEEQFF | TGTGCCAGCAGCGAGACTAGCGGGAGCGAAGAGCAGTTCTTC
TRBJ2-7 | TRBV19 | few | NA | CASSKGDYEQYF | TGTGCCAGTAGTAAGGGCGACTACGAGCAGTACTTC
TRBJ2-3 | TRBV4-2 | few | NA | CASSQERLGTDTQYF | TGTGCCAGCAGCCAAGAGCGGCTAGGGACAGATACGCAGTATTTT
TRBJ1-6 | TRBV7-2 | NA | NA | CASSSTVANSPLHF | TGTGCCAGCAGCTCGACAGTTGCCAATTCACCCCTCCACTTT
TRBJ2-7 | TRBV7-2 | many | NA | CASSHGVVSYEQYF | TGTGCCAGCAGCCATGGAGTGGTATCCTACGAGCAGTACTTC
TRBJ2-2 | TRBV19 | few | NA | CASSEATLNTGELFF | TGTGCCAGTAGTGAAGCGACACTTAACACCGGGGAGCTGTTTTTT
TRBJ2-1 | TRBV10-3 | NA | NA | CAISELGGTSYNEQFF | TGTGCCATCAGTGAGTTGGGCGGGACCTCCTACAATGAGCAGTTCTTC
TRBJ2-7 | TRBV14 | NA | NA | CASSQDWGGLTAYEQYF | TGTGCCAGCAGCCAAGATTGGGGGGGCCTAACGGCCTACGAGCAGTACTTC
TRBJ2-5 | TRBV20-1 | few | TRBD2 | CSARDLGTSGWSQYF | TGCAGTGCTAGAGATCTTGGGACTAGCGGGTGGTCCCAGTACTTC
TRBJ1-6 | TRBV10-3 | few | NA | CAISESGGDYNSPLHF | TGTGCCATCAGTGAGTCTGGGGGGGACTATAATTCACCCCTCCACTTT
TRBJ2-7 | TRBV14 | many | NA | CASSALGFAYEQYF | TGTGCCAGCAGCGCACTGGGGTTTGCCTACGAGCAGTACTTC